The 21 T cell receptor beta chains reported below all come from one sample, sequenced in a study of neoadjuvant anti-PD-1 for oral cavity cancer. Time point of the sample: after neoadjuvant nivolumab, at surgical resection. This table comes from immunoSEQ multiplex PCR, and its TCRdb copy is limited to in-frame clones, with some not included. The table lists thousands of clones, 75% to 85% of them singletons. Material: PBMCs, obtained after nivolumab (anti-PD-1) treatment. These receptors all stem from a person aged 40-85 years with oral cavity squamous cell carcinoma.

This sequence joins TRBV10-2 and TRBJ2-5, with D possibly matching TRBD2 (6 bases). This CDR3 has 14 residues. Germline-derived CDR1 and CDR2 are WSHSY and SAAADI. The germline V and J ends were trimmed by 6 bases and 5 bases, with 16 bases remaining between them. CDR3 DNA: TGCGCCAGCAGGGAGGGAGGCTCTCGGGAGACCCAGTACTTC. As protein: CASREGGSRETQYF.

The chain is built from TRBV15 and TRBJ2-3, with 11 bases identical to TRBD2. This CDR3 contains 16 residues. CDR1 and CDR2 (germline): LNHNV, YYDKDF (reference sequence). Unmatched junction bases numbered 8, after V lost 1 base and J lost 8 bases. CDR3 sequence (DNA): TGTGCCACCAGCAGAGGGATAGCGGGAGGGCCGGGTACGCAGTATTTT. It specifies CATSRGIAGGPGTQYF.

The genes are TRBV7-2 and TRBJ2-3; 7 nucleotides align to TRBD1. The germline V gene encodes CDR1 SGHTA and CDR2 FQGNSA. The CDR3 sequence is 15 residues long. Trimming cost V 5 bases and J 7 bases; bases outside gene matches: 12. The CDR3 bases are TGTGCCAGCAGCACGCCCGGGACAGCCGTAAATACGCAGTATTTT. It is translated as CASSTPGTAVNTQYF.

The chain combines TRBV7-9 with TRBJ2-7; 9 nucleotides align to TRBD1. J gave up 5 bases and V 5 bases, and 10 bases lay outside the gene matches. The CDR3 is made up of 15 amino acids. Germline lookup yields CDR1 SEHNR and CDR2 FQNEAQ (reference sequence). The CDR3: CASSERRDRANEQYF. DNA of the CDR3: TGTGCCAGCAGCGAACGAAGGGACAGGGCTAACGAGCAGTACTTC.

The rearrangement uses TRBV20-1 and TRBJ2-1; D remains unclear. This CDR3 has 11 residues. Trimming shortened V by 6 bases and J by 3 bases, and 6 bases separated the two germline ends. From germline, CDR1 is DFQATT and CDR2 SNEGSKA (reference sequence). In nucleotides, the CDR3 is TGCAGTGCGGGCCTCTACAATGAGCAGTTCTTC. Translated: CSAGLYNEQFF.

V gene TRBV5-6 combines with J gene TRBJ1-6; perhaps TRBD1 as D (6 bases). Deletions cut 1 base from V and 10 bases from J, with 12 bases between. From germline, CDR1 is SGHDT and CDR2 YYEEEE. The length of the CDR3 is 14 residues. CDR3 sequence: CASSLWSGESPLHF. The CDR3 bases are TGTGCCAGCAGCTTGTGGTCAGGGGAGTCACCCCTCCACTTT.

V and J are TRBV15 and TRBJ1-6; 7 positions match TRBD1. CDR1 LNHNV and CDR2 YYDKDF come from the germline V gene (reference sequence). The length of the CDR3 is 14 residues. V lost 5 bases, J lost 6 bases, and 4 bases stayed unmatched. CDR3 protein: CATSEGASNSPLHF. The CDR3 DNA sequence: TGTGCCACCAGCGAGGGGGCGAGTAATTCACCCCTCCACTTT.

The chain employs TRBV29-1 and TRBJ1-1; D unclear. V dropped 3 bases and J dropped 0 bases, with 8 bases sitting between them. CDR3 length: 13 amino acids. In germline, CDR1 is SQVTM, CDR2 ANQGSEA. CDR3 in amino acids: CSVEERVNTEAFF. The CDR3 DNA is TGCAGCGTTGAGGAACGGGTGAACACTGAAGCTTTCTTT.

V and J are TRBV5-1 and TRBJ1-1; tentative D call: TRBD1 (5 bases). Per germline, CDR1 SGHRS and CDR2 YFSETQ. Trimming cost V 3 bases and J 4 bases, with 7 bases left between them. This CDR3 is 12 amino acids long. The CDR3 nucleotides are TGCGCCAGCAGCTGGCAGGGCACTGAAGCTTTCTTT. It yields the protein CASSWQGTEAFF.

This clone was observed a handful of times. V usage is TRBV2 and J usage is TRBJ2-7; D is possibly TRBD1 (5 bases). The CDR3 runs 13 residues. Germline assignment: CDR1 SNHLY and CDR2 FYNNEI. V shed 8 bases and J shed 2 bases, with 13 bases lying between them. In DNA form, the CDR3 reads TGTGCCAGCTTGGGGTGGGGCCCCTACGAGCAGTACTTC. Translating gives CASLGWGPYEQYF.

The count of this clone is one. The V call is TRBV20-1, the J call TRBJ2-7; D gene ambiguous. Germline CDR1 reads DFQATT; CDR2 reads SNEGSKA (reference sequence). The germline V and J ends were trimmed by 7 bases and 6 bases, with 10 bases remaining between them. CDR3 length: 10 residues. Here the CDR3 DNA reads TGCAGTGGGCGAAGTGGCGAGCAGTACTTC. This codes for CSGRSGEQYF.

The rearrangement links TRBV5-4 to TRBJ2-7; TRBD2 aligns across 9 bases. V shed 5 bases, J shed 2 bases, and the junction held 8 bases outside the gene matches. This CDR3 has 15 amino acids. Germline loops: CDR1 SGHNT, CDR2 YYREEE (reference sequence). CDR3 DNA sequence: TGTGCCAGCAGATCCCAGCGGGAGGCTACCTACGAGCAGTACTTC. It codes for CASRSQREATYEQYF.

This chain links TRBV6-9 with TRBJ2-7; D not resolved. This CDR3 has 8 amino acids. The germline V gene encodes CDR1 MNHGY and CDR2 SVAAGI. The germline V and J ends were trimmed by 2 bases and 10 bases, with 0 bases remaining between them. This CDR3 is CASSYQYF. The CDR3 region has the DNA TGTGCCAGCAGTTATCAGTACTTC.

This chain connects TRBV19 to TRBJ1-6; weak D call: TRBD1 (6 bases). V gave up 9 bases and J gave up 4 bases, with 10 bases separating them. The germline V gene encodes CDR1 LNHDA and CDR2 SQIVND (reference sequence). CDR3 size: 13 residues. The CDR3 reads CASRDTYNSPLHF. In DNA form, the CDR3 reads TGTGCCAGCCGGGACACTTATAATTCACCCCTCCACTTT.

The J gene is TRBJ1-4, the V gene TRBV19; 7 bases fit TRBD1. J lost 8 bases, V lost 6 bases, and 12 bases had no gene match. This CDR3 region has 15 residues. CDR1 is LNHDA, CDR2 SQIVND, per germline (reference sequence). In DNA, the CDR3 is TGTGCCAGTAGCCTTATGACAGGGATGAACGAAAAACTGTTTTTT. Translating it yields CASSLMTGMNEKLFF.

The V gene is TRBV5-1, the J gene TRBJ1-2, with TRBD1 identical over 7 bases. Germline V lookup: CDR1 SGHRS, CDR2 YFSETQ. This CDR3 spans 18 amino acids. Unmatched junction bases numbered 23, after V lost 4 bases and J lost 8 bases. CDR3 DNA sequence: TGCGCCAGCAGCCCGGGACAGCAAGCCTATGGCTACACGGGAGGCTACACCTTC. This codes for CASSPGQQAYGYTGGYTF.

This clone has just one count. The chain is built from TRBV2 and TRBJ2-7; 10 nucleotides agree with TRBD1. Trimming at V came to 6 bases and at J to 2 bases, leaving 4 bases not matched to a gene. Germline-derived CDR1 and CDR2 are SNHLY and FYNNEI. This CDR3 has 14 residues. Here the CDR3 DNA reads TGTGCCAGCAGCGGCGGGACAGGGGCCTACGAGCAGTACTTC. This encodes CASSGGTGAYEQYF.

V gene TRBV5-8 combines with J gene TRBJ2-1; TRBD1 aligns across 9 bases. Looked up from germline, CDR1 is SGHTS and CDR2 is YDEGEE. The CDR3 spans 15 residues. Trimming took 4 bases from V and 4 from J; bases not matched to a gene: 6. In DNA, the CDR3 is TGTGCCAGCAGCACCGGGACAGGGTCTTACAATGAGCAGTTCTTC. Translating it yields CASSTGTGSYNEQFF.

A few counts support this clone. The chain is built from TRBV2 and TRBJ1-2; 12 bases align to TRBD1. CDR3 length: 15 amino acids. With 3 bases clipped from V and 4 bases from J, the junction kept 3 bases outside the gene matches. From germline, CDR1 is SNHLY and CDR2 FYNNEI. The CDR3 bases are TGTGCCAGCAGTGAGGGGACAGGGGGCGTCTATGGCTACACCTTC. Translating it yields CASSEGTGGVYGYTF.

This clone was counted between two and nine times. The rearrangement links TRBV7-9 to TRBJ1-2; TRBD1 agrees at 9 bases. CDR1 SEHNR and CDR2 FQNEAQ come from the germline V gene (reference sequence). J gave up 1 base and V 0 bases, and 3 bases lay outside the gene matches. The CDR3 is 16 residues long. This chain's CDR3 is CASSLATGGFNYGYTF. The CDR3 nucleotides read TGTGCCAGCAGCTTAGCCACAGGGGGCTTTAACTATGGCTACACCTTC.

This sequence joins TRBV5-6 and TRBJ2-5; 12 bases are a match to TRBD2. The V and J ends lost 2 bases and 5 bases, in that order; junction bases with no gene match: 10. Per germline, CDR1 SGHDT and CDR2 YYEEEE. The CDR3 spans 17 residues. The CDR3, as DNA: TGTGCCAGCAGCTTCCTAGCGGGGGGGCCGGAGGACGAGACCCAGTACTTC. Its translation: CASSFLAGGPEDETQYF.